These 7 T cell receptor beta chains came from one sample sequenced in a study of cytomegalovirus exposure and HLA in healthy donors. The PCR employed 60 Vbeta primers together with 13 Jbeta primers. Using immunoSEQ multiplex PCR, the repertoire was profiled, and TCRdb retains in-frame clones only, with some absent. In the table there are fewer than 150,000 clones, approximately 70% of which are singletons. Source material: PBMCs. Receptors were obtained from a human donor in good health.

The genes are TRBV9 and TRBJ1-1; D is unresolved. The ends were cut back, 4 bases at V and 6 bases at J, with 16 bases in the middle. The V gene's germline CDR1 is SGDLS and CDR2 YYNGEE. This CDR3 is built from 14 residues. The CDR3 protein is CASSPHGSLPEAFF. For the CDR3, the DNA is TGTGCCAGCAGCCCTCACGGGTCACTCCCTGAAGCTTTCTTT.

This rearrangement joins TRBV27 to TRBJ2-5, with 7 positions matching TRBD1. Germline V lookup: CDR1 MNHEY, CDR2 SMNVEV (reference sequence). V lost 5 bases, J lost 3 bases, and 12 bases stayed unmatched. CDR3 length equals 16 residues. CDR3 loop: CASSPVRRTGKETQYF. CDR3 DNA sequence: TGTGCCAGCAGTCCTGTCCGAAGGACAGGAAAAGAGACCCAGTACTTC.

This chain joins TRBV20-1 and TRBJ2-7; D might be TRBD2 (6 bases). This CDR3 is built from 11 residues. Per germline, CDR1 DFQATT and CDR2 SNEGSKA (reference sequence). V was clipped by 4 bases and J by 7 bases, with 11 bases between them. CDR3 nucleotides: TGCAGTGCTACCGTGGGGAGGGAGCAGTACTTC. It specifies CSATVGREQYF.

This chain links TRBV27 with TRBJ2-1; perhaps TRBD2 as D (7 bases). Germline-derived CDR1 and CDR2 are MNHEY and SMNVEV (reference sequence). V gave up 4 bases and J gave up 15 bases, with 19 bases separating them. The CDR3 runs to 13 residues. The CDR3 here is CASSSRLAQGWFF. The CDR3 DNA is TGTGCCAGCAGTTCCCGACTAGCTCAGGGGTGGTTCTTC.

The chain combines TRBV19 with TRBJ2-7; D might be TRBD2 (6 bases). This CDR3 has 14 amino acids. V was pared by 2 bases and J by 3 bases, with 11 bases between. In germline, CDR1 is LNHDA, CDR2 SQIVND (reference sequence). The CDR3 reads CASSIRPAGYEQYF. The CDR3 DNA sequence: TGTGCCAGTAGTATAAGGCCAGCGGGCTACGAGCAGTACTTC.

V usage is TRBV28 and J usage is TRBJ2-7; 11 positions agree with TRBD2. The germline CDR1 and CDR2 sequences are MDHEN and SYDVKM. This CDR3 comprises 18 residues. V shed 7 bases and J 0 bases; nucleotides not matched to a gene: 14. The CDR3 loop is CASITKGGLAENSYEQYF. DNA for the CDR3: TGTGCCAGCATAACAAAGGGGGGACTAGCGGAGAACTCCTACGAGCAGTACTTC.

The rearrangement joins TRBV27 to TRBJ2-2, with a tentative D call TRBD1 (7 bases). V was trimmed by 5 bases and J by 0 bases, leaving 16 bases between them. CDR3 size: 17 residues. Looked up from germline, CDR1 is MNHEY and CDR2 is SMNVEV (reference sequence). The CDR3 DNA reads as TGTGCCAGCAGTATCCGGGAGACAGGGACGAACACCGGGGAGCTGTTTTTT. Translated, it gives CASSIRETGTNTGELFF.